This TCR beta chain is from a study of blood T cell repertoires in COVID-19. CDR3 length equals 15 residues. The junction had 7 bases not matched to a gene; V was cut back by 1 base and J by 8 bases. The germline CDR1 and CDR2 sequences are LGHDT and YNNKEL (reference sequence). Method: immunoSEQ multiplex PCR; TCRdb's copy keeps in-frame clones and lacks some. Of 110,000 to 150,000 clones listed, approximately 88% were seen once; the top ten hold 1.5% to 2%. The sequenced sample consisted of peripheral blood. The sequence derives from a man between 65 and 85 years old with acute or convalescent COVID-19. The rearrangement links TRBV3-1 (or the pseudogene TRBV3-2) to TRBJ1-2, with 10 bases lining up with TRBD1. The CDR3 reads CASSQVGRDRGGYTF. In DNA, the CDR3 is TGTGCCAGCAGCCAAGTTGGAAGGGACAGGGGCGGCTACACCTTC.